The T cell receptor (beta chain) described here comes from a study of technical replicates of blood from a handful of donors. Profiling relied on immunoSEQ multiplex PCR, and the TCRdb table lists in-frame clones only, not all of them. The table has 50,000 to 80,000 clones, roughly 90% seen once. V trimming: 1 base; J trimming: 3 bases; junction bases outside the gene matches: 0. Germline V CDR1 and CDR2: LGHNA, YSLEER. This CDR3 spans 15 amino acids. The receptor was isolated from a human donor in good health. Some clones in this sample may be carry-over from other donors' samples. Sequencing was carried out using PBMCs. The rearrangement joins TRBV4-3 to TRBJ1-6, with 7 nucleotides matching TRBD1. CDR3 in DNA: TGCGCCAGCAGCCAAGGACAGGGCTATAATTCACCCCTCCACTTT. It codes for CASSQGQGYNSPLHF.